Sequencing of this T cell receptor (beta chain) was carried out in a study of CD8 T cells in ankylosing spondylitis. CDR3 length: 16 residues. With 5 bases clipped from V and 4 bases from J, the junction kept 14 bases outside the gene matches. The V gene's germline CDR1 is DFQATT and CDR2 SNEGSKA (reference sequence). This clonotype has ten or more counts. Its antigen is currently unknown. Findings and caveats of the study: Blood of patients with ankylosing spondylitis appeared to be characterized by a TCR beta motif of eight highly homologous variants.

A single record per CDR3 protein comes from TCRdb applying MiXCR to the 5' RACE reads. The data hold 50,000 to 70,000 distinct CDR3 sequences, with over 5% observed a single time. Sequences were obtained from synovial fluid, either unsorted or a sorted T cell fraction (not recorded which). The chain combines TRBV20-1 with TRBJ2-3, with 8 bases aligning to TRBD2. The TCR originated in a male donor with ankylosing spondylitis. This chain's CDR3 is CSAQRPGLGSADTQYF. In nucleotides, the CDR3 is TGCAGTGCTCAACGCCCGGGACTAGGCTCGGCAGATACGCAGTATTTT.